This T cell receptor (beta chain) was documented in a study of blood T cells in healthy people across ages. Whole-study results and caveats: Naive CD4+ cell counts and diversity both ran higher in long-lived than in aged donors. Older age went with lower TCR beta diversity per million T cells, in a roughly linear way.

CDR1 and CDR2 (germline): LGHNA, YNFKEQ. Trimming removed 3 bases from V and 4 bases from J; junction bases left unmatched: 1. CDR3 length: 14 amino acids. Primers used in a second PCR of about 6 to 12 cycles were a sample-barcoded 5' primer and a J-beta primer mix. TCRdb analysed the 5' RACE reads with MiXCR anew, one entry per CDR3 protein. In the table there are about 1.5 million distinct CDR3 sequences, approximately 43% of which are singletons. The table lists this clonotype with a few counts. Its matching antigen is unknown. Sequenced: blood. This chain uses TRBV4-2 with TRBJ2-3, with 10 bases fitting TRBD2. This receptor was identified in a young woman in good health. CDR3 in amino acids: CASSQTSGSDTQYF. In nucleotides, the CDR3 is TGTGCCAGCAGCCAGACTAGCGGGTCAGATACGCAGTATTTT.